This TCR beta chain was sequenced in a study of cytomegalovirus exposure and HLA in healthy donors. Study-level results: In a later analysis, TCR beta V- and J-gene trimming showed a link to a missense DCLRE1C variant.

The PCR used 60 Vbeta and 13 Jbeta primers. Generated by immunoSEQ multiplex PCR, the TCRdb table keeps only in-frame clones and is missing some. The repertoire table contains 80,000 to 100,000 clones. Trimming took 3 bases from V and 7 from J; bases not matched to a gene: 6. The CDR3 is 14 amino acids. The germline V gene has CDR1 WNHNN and CDR2 SYGVQD (reference sequence). Of note for this clone: Its antigen is unknown.

J is TRBJ2-1 and V is TRBV10-1, with 7 bases lining up with TRBD2. Sequenced input: PBMCs. This receptor was obtained from a man aged 45 to 65 in good health and CMV-seropositive. Here the CDR3 reads CASSETRELNEQFF. The DNA of the CDR3 is TGCGCCAGCAGTGAAACGCGGGAGTTGAATGAGCAGTTCTTC.